The sequence of this T cell receptor beta chain was determined in a study of T cells in Graves' hyperthyroidism and ophthalmopathy (dated by TCRdb to 2018 to 2020). About the study as a whole: Peripheral blood was collected at initial diagnosis, before any treatment. To identify TCR V-J signatures that set the groups apart, the researchers used a discovery cohort of 95 to 100 patients, made up of 40 to 45 with Graves' ophthalmopathy and 57 with stable Graves' hyperthyroidism. Whether ophthalmopathy could be predicted prospectively was tested in an independent validation cohort made up of about 20 hyperthyroidism patients plus 17 patients who later progressed to ophthalmopathy. The roughly 100 discovery patients were randomly split 7:3 into training and test sets. In addition, the study compared T-cell repertoires in thyroid tissue and in blood from five to seven Graves' hyperthyroidism patients. After sampling, hyperthyroidism patients received methimazole starting at 30 mg daily, and ophthalmopathy patients received high-dose intravenous methylprednisolone. According to the paper, TCR Vbeta CDR3 sequencing was carried out on 135 peripheral blood samples, which came from under 50 ophthalmopathy, around 74 hyperthyroidism and 17 progressor patients.

General study outcomes and caveats: Most expanded thyroid clonotypes (frequency above 0.001) were also detected in blood, a finding suggesting that blood repertoires may reflect thyroid immune responses. Ophthalmopathy was separated from stable hyperthyroidism by a 13 V-J signature model, with around 90% sensitivity and 81% to 83% specificity obtained in cross-validation and 80%/75% obtained in testing. No statistical method was used to fix the sample size in advance, and group allocation was not hidden from the investigators. During validation, the model predicted progression to ophthalmopathy a median of around 7 months ahead of onset, with around 65% sensitivity and less than 85% specificity.

The TCR beta CDR3 regions were amplified from the RNA transcripts. For the first round of RT-PCR on the TCR CDR3, the HTBI primer set was used together with the Qiagen OneStep RT-PCR kit. The libraries were constructed in a second round of multiplex PCR and then size-selected and purified. Paired-end sequencing of the libraries was performed with 100 bp reads on an Illumina HiSeq2000. The published analysis was carried out like this. Raw data were processed with SOAPnuke, discarding reads with adapters, uncalled bases, mean Phred below 15, or no exact constant-primer or identifier match. High-quality paired reads were merged using COPE v1.2.5, and each unique nucleotide sequence was defined as a clonotype. Clonotypes were aligned to IMGT TRBV, TRBD and TRBJ reference segments using MiTCR v1.1. Analysis was restricted to V-J combinations with a frequency above 0.0001, which covered roughly 99% of repertoires. The TCS score was defined as the ratio of F50 (clonal expansion) to E x V (chaos), calculated using BLOSUM62-based TCRdist between CDR3 peptides within each V-J. Welch's t-statistics and random forest reduced 500 to 550 V-J features to roughly 13, which were used in a naive Bayes classifier (R e1071). TCRdb reanalyzed the raw reads on its own, using fastp at Q25 for trimming and MiXCR for clone calling, and kept in-frame beta chains. Merged by CDR3 protein, the rows form single entries marked with the most common genes and DNA. What appears here as the V and J calls and clone size reflects TCRdb's work, not the paper's. The sample table lists under 350,000 distinct CDR3 sequences, about 17% of them with a count of one. Of the sample, over 50% falls within the top ten clones.

CDR1 and CDR2, looked up from the germline V gene (reference sequence), are SEHNR and FQNEAQ. V loses 1 base of germline sequence and J loses 1 base, and the interval between the two ends is 8 bases. The CDR3 measures 14 amino acids from cysteine to phenylalanine. This entry keeps only the CDR3 DNA: 42 bases, framed from base 1. Ophthalmopathy patients had moderately to severely active disease, with a Clinical Activity Score of 3 or more, a NOSPECS grade of 4 or more, and a disease duration of less than 3 months. Any patient with an uncontrolled infection, another autoimmune disease, pregnancy or lactation was excluded. Clinical symptoms, serum thyroxine and TRAb, thyroid ultrasound, and orbital computed tomography formed the basis for the diagnoses. PBMCs were separated from 10 ml of fresh peripheral blood using Ficoll-Paque density gradient centrifugation. Total RNA was extracted with Trizol reagent, and quality was checked on an Agilent 2100 Bioanalyzer.

This clonotype was detected many times. Its antigen specificity is not known. No clone much larger than this one lies a single base away; base qualities are absent. The chain is assembled from TRBV7-9 and TRBJ2-7; the D gene is perhaps TRBD1, on 5 matching bases. The sequence came from an older woman with Graves' ophthalmopathy. The sequenced sample consisted of blood. The DNA sequence reads TGTGCCAGCAGCTTAGGGGCAGGGTCCTACGAGCAGTACTTC. Translated, this gives CASSLGAGSYEQYF.